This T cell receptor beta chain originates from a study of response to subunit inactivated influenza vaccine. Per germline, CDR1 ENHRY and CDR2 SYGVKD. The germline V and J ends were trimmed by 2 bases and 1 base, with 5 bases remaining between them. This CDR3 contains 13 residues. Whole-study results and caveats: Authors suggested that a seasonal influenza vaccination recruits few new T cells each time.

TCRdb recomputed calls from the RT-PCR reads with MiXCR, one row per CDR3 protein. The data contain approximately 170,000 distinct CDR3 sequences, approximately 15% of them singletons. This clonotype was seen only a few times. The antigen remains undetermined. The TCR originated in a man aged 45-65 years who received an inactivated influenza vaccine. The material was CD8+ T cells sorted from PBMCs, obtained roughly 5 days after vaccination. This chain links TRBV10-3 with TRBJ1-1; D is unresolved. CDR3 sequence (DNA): TGTGCCATCAGTGAGGAGAGGAACACTGAAGCTTTCTTT. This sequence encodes CAISEERNTEAFF.